The next 25 T cell receptor beta chains were all read from a single sample in a study of T cells in women clearing cervical HPV infection. TCRdb's table, derived via immunoSEQ multiplex PCR, lists solely in-frame clones and lacks some. The sample table includes tens of thousands of clones. Source material: blood buffy coat. All receptors derive from a woman between 18 and 75 years old with a cervical HPV16 infection that either progressed to CIN3+ or cleared (not recorded which).

About this clone: Sequencing ends 3 residues short of the CDR3 end; the germline J gene provides the rest. The chain recombines TRBV7-9 with TRBJ1-2, with D perhaps TRBD1 (6 bases). Germline-derived CDR1 and CDR2 are SEHNR and FQNEAQ (reference sequence). This CDR3 has 13 residues. CDR3 residues: CASSSHAGEGYTF. The sequenced CDR3 bases are TGTGCCAGCAGCAGTCACGCAGGGGAGGGC. The variable domain in full, completed from reference TRBV7-9 and TRBJ1-2, reads DTGVSQNPRHKITKRGQNVTFRCDPISEHNRLYWYRQTLGQGPEFLTYFQNEAQLEKSRLLSDRFSAERPKGSFSTLEIQRTEQGDSAMYLCASSSHAGEGYTFGSGTRLTVV.

Remarks on this clone: The read finishes 3 residues shy of the CDR3 end, and the germline J gene is used to complete it. The chain joins TRBV28 to TRBJ1-2; possibly TRBD1 for D (6 bases). The germline CDR1 and CDR2 sequences are MDHEN and SYDVKM. Trimming pared 5 bases from V and 5 bases from J, leaving 9 bases between. This CDR3 is built from 12 residues. CDR3 protein: CASSVDRYGYTF. The part of the CDR3 DNA that was read is TGTGCCAGCAGTGTCGACAGGTATGGC.

On this clone itself: Sequencing ends 3 residues short of the CDR3 end; the germline J gene provides the rest. The rearrangement uses TRBV30 and TRBJ1-4; 7 positions match TRBD1. Germline trimming cut 7 bases from V and 6 bases from J; bases unmatched to any gene: 5. Germline-derived CDR1 and CDR2 are GTSNPN and SVGIG (reference sequence). The CDR3 runs 12 residues. CDR3 DNA, as far as it was read: TGTGCCTCAGACAGGGATTATGAAAAA. It translates to CASDRDYEK. The entire CDR3 sequence reads CASDRDYEKLFF.

A word on this clone: At one end, the junction sequence differs from germline, possibly due to a read error. The CDR3 goes on 3 residues after the read ends, and that part is filled in from the germline J gene. The V and J genes are TRBV7-7 and TRBJ2-1, with D possibly matching TRBD1 (7 bases). From germline, CDR1 is SSHAT and CDR2 FNYEAQ (reference sequence). This CDR3 is 16 amino acids long. CDR3 sequence reads: CASSLGLTQGRNEQFF. The sequenced CDR3 bases are TGTGCTAGCAGCTTGGGGCTGACACAGGGGAGGAATGAG. Using reference TRBV7-7 and TRBJ2-1 for the parts outside the CDR3, the full variable domain is GAGVSQSPRYKVTKRGQDVTLRCDPISSHATLYWYQQALGQGPEFLTYFNYEAQPDKSGLPSDRFSAERPEGSISTLTIQRTEQRDSAMYRCASSLGLTQGRNEQFFGPGTRLTVL.

CDR3 amino acids: CASSLGAGSYGYTF. The CDR3 DNA, read in part, is TGTGCCAGCAGCCTTGGGGCAGGGTCCTATGGC. V is TRBV11-3 and J is TRBJ1-2; perhaps TRBD1 as D (5 bases). The read stops 3 residues short of the end of the CDR3; the missing end is completed from the germline J gene. The CDR3 is 14 amino acids. Germline V gene lookup returns CDR1 SGHNT and CDR2 YENEEA. V lost 5 bases, J lost 4 bases, and 14 bases lay in between. Full variable domain (remainder filled in from reference TRBV11-3 and TRBJ1-2): EAGVVQSPRYKIIEKKQPVAFWCNPISGHNTLYWYLQNLGQGPELLIRYENEEAVDDSQLPKDRFSAERLKGVDSTLKIQPAELGDSAVYLCASSLGAGSYGYTFGSGTRLTVV.

Concerning this clone: The read stops 3 residues short of the end of the CDR3; the missing end is completed from the germline J gene. This chain uses TRBV7-2 with TRBJ2-7; maybe TRBD1 (7 bases). Looked up from germline, CDR1 is SGHTA and CDR2 is FQGNSA. The V end lost 5 bases, the J end lost 5 bases, and 16 bases lay between the germline ends. CDR3 length: 14 amino acids. The CDR3 is CASSPRQGGDEQYF. Partial CDR3 DNA: TGTGCCAGCAGCCCCCGACAGGGAGGCGACGAG.

A note on this clone: The read terminates 3 residues ahead of where the CDR3 ends, so the germline J gene completes it. The J gene is TRBJ1-2, the V gene TRBV19, with 7 bases that match TRBD1. This CDR3 contains 15 residues. Germline V lookup: CDR1 LNHDA, CDR2 SQIVND (reference sequence). The part of the CDR3 DNA that was read is TGTGCCAGTAGTACGACACAGGGGCACACAGATACC. Protein: CASSTTQGHTDT. The full-length CDR3 reads as CASSTTQGHTDTYTF.

As to this clone: The CDR3 end lies 3 residues beyond the end of the read and is filled in from the germline J gene. This chain links TRBV3-1 (or the pseudogene TRBV3-2) with TRBJ2-7; 12 nucleotides line up with TRBD2. V lost 0 bases, J lost 2 bases, and 11 bases stayed unmatched. Per germline, CDR1 LGHDT and CDR2 YNNKEL (reference sequence). The CDR3 contains 19 residues. CDR3 bases read: TGTGCCAGCAGCCAAGATTCTAGGCTAGCGGGAGGGTTTGCCTACGAG. It translates to CASSQDSRLAGGFAYE. The full-length CDR3 reads as CASSQDSRLAGGFAYEQYF.

Worth noting for this clone: The read stops 3 residues short of the end of the CDR3; the missing end is completed from the germline J gene. V and J are TRBV6-1 and TRBJ2-3; D possibly corresponds to TRBD2 (5 bases). Trimming left V 0 bases short and J 5 bases short, with 18 bases between. This CDR3 is built from 17 residues. The germline gives CDR1 MNHNS, CDR2 SASEGT. CDR3: CASSEALPPGAGDTQYF. The part of the CDR3 DNA that was read is TGTGCCAGCAGTGAAGCCCTTCCTCCGGGTGCGGGAGATACG.

Comment on this clone: The CDR3 end lies 3 residues beyond the end of the read and is filled in from the germline J gene. V is TRBV7-9 and J is TRBJ2-4, with no clear D. There are 14 residues in the CDR3. From germline, CDR1 is SEHNR and CDR2 FQNEAQ (reference sequence). CDR3 DNA (partial): TGTGCCAGCAGCCGAGTCAGCGACCCGGTGGGT. Translated: CASSRVSDPVG. The complete CDR3 sequence is CASSRVSDPVGQYF.

In the case of this clone: The read ends 3 residues shy of where the CDR3 ends; the end is completed using the germline J gene. The chain joins TRBV6-2 or TRBV6-3 to TRBJ2-7; 12 bases fit TRBD1. The germline V gene encodes CDR1 MNHEY and CDR2 SVGEGT. With 0 bases clipped from V and 4 bases from J, the junction kept 4 bases outside the gene matches. The CDR3 contains 16 residues. The part of the CDR3 DNA that was read is TGTGCCAGCAGTTACTCGATGGGACAGGGGGCGTACGAG. Residues: CASSYSMGQGAYE. The CDR3 as a whole reads CASSYSMGQGAYEQYF.

To note about this clone: The read ends 3 residues before the CDR3 terminus; that terminus is restored from the germline J gene. This chain connects TRBV19 to TRBJ2-3; 8 bases agree with TRBD1. The V gene end was trimmed by 6 bases and the J gene end by 8 bases; junction bases not matched to a gene: 10. The germline gives CDR1 LNHDA, CDR2 SQIVND (reference sequence). This CDR3 is built from 14 residues. CDR3 amino acids: CASRPGQVDSTQYF. CDR3 bases read: TGTGCCAGTAGACCGGGACAGGTCGATTCTACG. Based on the CDR3 plus reference TRBV19 and TRBJ2-3, the full variable domain is DGGITQSPKYLFRKEGQNVTLSCEQNLNHDAMYWYRQDPGQGLRLIYYSQIVNDFQKGDIAEGYSVSREKKESFPLTVTSAQKNPTAFYLCASRPGQVDSTQYFGPGTRLTVL.

About this clone itself: The read terminates 3 residues ahead of where the CDR3 ends, so the germline J gene completes it. This chain joins TRBV7-6 and TRBJ2-1; D is uncertain. CDR1 SGHVS and CDR2 FNYEAQ come from the germline V gene. The ends were cut back, 5 bases at V and 3 bases at J, with 5 bases in the middle. This CDR3 is built from 12 residues. The CDR3 loop is CASSPSYNEQFF. The covered CDR3 bases are TGTGCCAGCAGCCCCAGCTACAATGAG.

Points on this clone: The read gets to within 3 residues of the CDR3 end, and the germline J gene fills in the rest. This chain joins TRBV29-1 and TRBJ2-2; the D gene is possibly TRBD1 (5 bases). The CDR3 spans 15 residues. Germline CDR1 reads SQVTM; CDR2 reads ANQGSEA. CDR3 sequence reads: CSVEDPDAGANVLFF. The part of the CDR3 DNA that was read is TGCAGCGTTGAGGACCCCGACGCTGGGGCCAACGTG.

As regards this clone: The observed sequence ends 3 residues before the CDR3 terminus, with the missing tail filled in from the germline J gene. This rearrangement joins TRBV7-9 to TRBJ2-4; TRBD1 agrees at 8 bases. CDR1 SEHNR and CDR2 FQNEAQ come from the germline V gene (reference sequence). There are 13 residues in the CDR3. The sequenced part of the CDR3 DNA is TGTGCCAGCAGCACCCGACAGGGGTTTGGT. It specifies CASSTRQGFG. The CDR3 as a whole reads CASSTRQGFGQYF.

As concerns this clone: The read falls 3 residues short of the CDR3 end, and the missing part is taken from the germline J gene. The V gene is TRBV5-1, the J gene TRBJ2-7; TRBD1 matches 10 bases. Germline lookup yields CDR1 SGHRS and CDR2 YFSETQ. Trimming removed 3 bases from V and 0 bases from J; junction bases left unmatched: 6. This CDR3 is 16 amino acids long. CDR3 loop: CASSSRTGGVSYEQYF. Incomplete CDR3 DNA: TGCGCCAGCAGCTCCCGGACAGGGGGAGTCTCCTACGAG.

A note on this clone: The read ends 3 residues shy of where the CDR3 ends; the end is completed using the germline J gene. This chain links TRBV20-1 with TRBJ2-2, with TRBD1 matching 10 bases. The CDR3 is made up of 13 amino acids. Germline V CDR1 and CDR2: DFQATT, SNEGSKA (reference sequence). CDR3 protein: CSAETGGGSPLFF. CDR3 DNA (partial): TGCAGTGCTGAGACAGGGGGCGGTTCACCG.

With regard to this clone: The read terminates 3 residues before the CDR3 end, so the remaining end is supplied by the germline J gene. The V gene is TRBV19, the J gene TRBJ2-4; 8 bases map to TRBD1. The CDR3 covers 16 residues. The V gene's germline CDR1 is LNHDA and CDR2 SQIVND (reference sequence). CDR3 protein: CASRQQGALSNQPQYF. The covered CDR3 bases are TGTGCCAGTAGACAGCAGGGGGCGCTTAGCAATCAGCCT.

This clone is called medium-sized (0.01 to 0.1%) based on its frequency. The read comes to an end 3 residues before the CDR3 does, leaving the germline J gene to fill in the end. V is TRBV19 and J is TRBJ1-4, with D possibly being TRBD1 (5 bases). There are 13 residues in the CDR3. V was clipped by 6 bases and J by 3 bases, with 8 bases between them. Germline CDR1 reads LNHDA; CDR2 reads SQIVND (reference sequence). The CDR3 DNA, read in part, is TGTGCCAGTAGAGGGGAAGCTAATGAAAAA. Translation: CASRGEANEK. The complete CDR3 sequence is CASRGEANEKLFF.

Details on this clone: The DNA ends 3 residues before the CDR3 does, and the rest of the CDR3 is filled in from the germline J gene. V is TRBV20-1 and J is TRBJ2-3; 9 nucleotides agree with TRBD2. From germline, CDR1 is DFQATT and CDR2 SNEGSKA (reference sequence). CDR3 length: 13 residues. The CDR3 DNA, read in part, is TGCAGTGCTGTTAGCGGGGCGGGGGGGACG. Translation: CSAVSGAGGT. The complete CDR3 reads CSAVSGAGGTQYF.

In regard to this clone: The read ends 3 residues before the CDR3 terminus; that terminus is restored from the germline J gene. The rearrangement uses TRBV7-6 and TRBJ1-6; 7 bases are a match to TRBD1. V lost 1 base, J lost 7 bases, and 10 bases stayed unmatched. The CDR3 is 17 amino acids. Germline loops: CDR1 SGHVS, CDR2 FNYEAQ. Partial CDR3 DNA: TGTGCCAGCAGCTTAGTCCCACCGGGACAGATAAATTCACCC. It translates to CASSLVPPGQINSP. The CDR3 reads in full as CASSLVPPGQINSPLHF. The variable domain in full, with the rest retrieved from reference TRBV7-6 and TRBJ1-6, is GAGVSQSPRYKVTKRGQDVALRCDPISGHVSLYWYRQALGQGPEFLTYFNYEAQQDKSGLPNDRFSAERPEGSISTLTIQRTEQRDSAMYRCASSLVPPGQINSPLHFGNGTRLTVT.

On this clone itself: From the germline J gene comes the end of the CDR3, since the read stops 3 residues before it. The chain employs TRBV5-1 and TRBJ2-2; TRBD1 matches 12 bases. CDR3 length: 17 residues. From germline, CDR1 is SGHRS and CDR2 YFSETQ. The trim removed 2 bases at V and 2 bases at J, leaving 4 bases unmatched. CDR3 in amino acids: CASSFGTGGRNTGELFF. The CDR3 DNA, read in part, is TGCGCCAGCAGCTTCGGGACAGGGGGCCGAAACACCGGGGAG. Variable domain in full (rest from reference TRBV5-1 and TRBJ2-2): KAGVTQTPRYLIKTRGQQVTLSCSPISGHRSVSWYQQTPGQGLQFLFEYFSETQRNKGNFPGRFSGRQFSNSRSEMNVSTLELGDSALYLCASSFGTGGRNTGELFFGEGSRLTVL.

To note about this clone: The read gets to within 3 residues of the CDR3 end, and the germline J gene fills in the rest. The chain has TRBV11-3 and TRBJ2-5; D is unclear. Germline V gives CDR1 SGHNT, CDR2 YENEEA. V lost 1 base and J 3 bases, leaving 6 bases between the germline ends. The CDR3 has 13 amino acids. The chain's CDR3 is CASSLGGEETQYF. The sequenced CDR3 bases are TGTGCCAGCAGCTTAGGCGGAGAAGAGACC.

A remark on this clone: From the germline J gene comes the end of the CDR3, since the read stops 3 residues before it. The chain has TRBV20-1 and TRBJ1-4; D may be TRBD1 (5 bases). Germline V gene sequence: CDR1 DFQATT, CDR2 SNEGSKA (reference sequence). CDR3 length equals 15 residues. CDR3 loop: CSARRSGGGNSPLFF. The CDR3 DNA, read in part, is TGCAGTGCTAGAAGGTCCGGGGGAGGAAATTCACCA.

Details on this clone: The DNA ends 3 residues before the CDR3 does, and the rest of the CDR3 is filled in from the germline J gene. This chain connects TRBV2 to TRBJ1-4, with 7 bases matching TRBD1. This CDR3 region has 12 residues. Per the germline V gene, CDR1 is SNHLY and CDR2 is FYNNEI. Incomplete CDR3 DNA: TGTGCCAGCAATAGGGACAGTTCACCA. It translates to CASNRDSSP. Given in full, the CDR3 is CASNRDSSPLFF.